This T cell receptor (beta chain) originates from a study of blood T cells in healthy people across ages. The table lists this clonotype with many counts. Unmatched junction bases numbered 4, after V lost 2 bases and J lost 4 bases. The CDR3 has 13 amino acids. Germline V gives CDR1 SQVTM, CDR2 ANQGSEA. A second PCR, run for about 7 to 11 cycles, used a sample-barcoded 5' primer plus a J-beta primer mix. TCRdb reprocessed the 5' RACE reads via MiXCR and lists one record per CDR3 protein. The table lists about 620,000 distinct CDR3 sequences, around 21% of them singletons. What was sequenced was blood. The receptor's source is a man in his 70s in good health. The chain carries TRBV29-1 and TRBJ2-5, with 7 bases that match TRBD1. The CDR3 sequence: CSVERGPGETQYF. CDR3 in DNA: TGCAGCGTTGAAAGGGGGCCCGGAGAGACCCAGTACTTC.